This T cell receptor beta chain appears in the sequencing data of a study of blood T cell repertoires in COVID-19. Across the whole study: Both acute and convalescent COVID-19 samples were obtained from the United States, Italy and Spain. From T cells, B-cell-depleted T cells, or PBMCs came the material, which was cDNA or gDNA.

Original processing notes: Nucleated cell number was recorded as an estimate derived from reference gene primer amplification. Sequenced by immunoSEQ multiplex PCR; TCRdb stores in-frame clones only, minus some. That table furnishes V, J and clone size, whereas the DNA furnished D and trimming. This sample has some 67,000 clones, with about four fifths found just once. V dropped 5 bases and J dropped 7 bases, with 18 bases sitting between them. The CDR3 has 16 amino acids. Per the germline V gene, CDR1 is ENHRY and CDR2 is SYGVKD. The rearrangement links TRBV10-3 to TRBJ1-6; D perhaps matches TRBD1 (6 bases). The TCR sequence derives from a woman aged 55-70 years with acute or convalescent COVID-19. Sequenced material: peripheral blood. The CDR3 coding sequence is TGTGCCATCAGTTCAGCCTCGACAGGAACCAATTCACCCCTCCACTTT. Encoded protein: CAISSASTGTNSPLHF.